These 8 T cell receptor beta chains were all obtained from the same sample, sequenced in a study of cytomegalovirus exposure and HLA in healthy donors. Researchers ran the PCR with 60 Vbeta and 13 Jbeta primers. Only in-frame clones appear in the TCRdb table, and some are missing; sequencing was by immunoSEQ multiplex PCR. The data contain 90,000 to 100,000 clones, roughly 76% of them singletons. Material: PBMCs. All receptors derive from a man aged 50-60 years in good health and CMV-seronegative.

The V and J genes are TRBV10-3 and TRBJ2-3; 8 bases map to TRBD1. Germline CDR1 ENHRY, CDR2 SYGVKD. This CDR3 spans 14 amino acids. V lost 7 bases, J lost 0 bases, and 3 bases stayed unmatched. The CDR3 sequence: CAINDRGSTDTQYF. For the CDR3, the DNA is TGTGCCATCAATGACAGGGGTAGCACAGATACGCAGTATTTT.

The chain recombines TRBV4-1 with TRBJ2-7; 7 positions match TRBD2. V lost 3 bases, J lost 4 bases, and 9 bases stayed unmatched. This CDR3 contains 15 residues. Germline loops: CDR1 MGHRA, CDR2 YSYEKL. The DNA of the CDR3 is TGCGCCAGCAGCCAGGAGCGGGATAGCTATTACGAGCAGTACTTC. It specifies CASSQERDSYYEQYF.

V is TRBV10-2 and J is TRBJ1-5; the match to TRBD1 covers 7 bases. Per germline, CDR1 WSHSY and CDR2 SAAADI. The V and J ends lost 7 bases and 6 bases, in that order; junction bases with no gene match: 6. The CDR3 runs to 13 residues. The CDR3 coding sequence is TGCGCCAGCACGCGACAGGGAAGTCAGCCCCAGCATTTT. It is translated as CASTRQGSQPQHF.

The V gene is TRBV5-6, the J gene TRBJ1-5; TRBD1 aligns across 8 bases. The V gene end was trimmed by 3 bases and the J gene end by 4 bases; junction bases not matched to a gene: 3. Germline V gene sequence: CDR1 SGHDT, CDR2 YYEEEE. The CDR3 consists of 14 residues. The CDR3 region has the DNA TGTGCCAGCAGCTCGGACAGGGAAAATCAGCCCCAGCATTTT. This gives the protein CASSSDRENQPQHF.

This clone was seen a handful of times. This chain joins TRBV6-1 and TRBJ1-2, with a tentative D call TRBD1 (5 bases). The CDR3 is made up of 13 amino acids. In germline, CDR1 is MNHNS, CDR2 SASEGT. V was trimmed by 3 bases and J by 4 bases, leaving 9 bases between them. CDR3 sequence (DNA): TGTGCCAGCAGTGACGGGGGTGGCTATGGCTACACCTTC. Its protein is CASSDGGGYGYTF.

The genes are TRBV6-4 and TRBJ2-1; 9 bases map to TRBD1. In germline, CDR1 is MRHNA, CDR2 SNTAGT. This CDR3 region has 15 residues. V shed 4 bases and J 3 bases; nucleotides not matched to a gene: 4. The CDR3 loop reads CASSGTDRGYNEQFF. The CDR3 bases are TGTGCCAGCAGTGGGACGGACAGGGGCTACAATGAGCAGTTCTTC.

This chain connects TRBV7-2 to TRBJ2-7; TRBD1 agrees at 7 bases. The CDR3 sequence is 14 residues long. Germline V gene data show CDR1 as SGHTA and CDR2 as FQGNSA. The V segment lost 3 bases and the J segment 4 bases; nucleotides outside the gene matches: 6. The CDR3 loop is CASSFPDRAYEQYF. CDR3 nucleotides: TGTGCCAGCAGCTTCCCCGACAGGGCGTACGAGCAGTACTTC.

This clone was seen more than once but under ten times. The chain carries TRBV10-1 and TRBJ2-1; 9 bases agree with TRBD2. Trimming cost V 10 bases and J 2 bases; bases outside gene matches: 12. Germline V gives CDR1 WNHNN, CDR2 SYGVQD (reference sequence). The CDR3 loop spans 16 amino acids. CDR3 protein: CATADPSGGTYNEQFF. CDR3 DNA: TGCGCCACCGCCGACCCAAGCGGGGGGACCTACAATGAGCAGTTCTTC.